Each of the 21 T cell receptor beta chains below was sequenced from the same sample in a study of beta chain features in type 1 diabetes. All of the isolated RNA was reverse transcribed, so expressed TCRB transcripts were sequenced. Using immunoSEQ multiplex PCR, the repertoire was profiled, and TCRdb retains in-frame clones only, with some absent. The data contain 250,000 to 300,000 clones, approximately 8.1% of them seen just once; the ten biggest clones take up approximately 0.99%. The source material was central memory CD4+ T cells from blood. The receptors originated from a woman aged 18-35 years in good health.

The table lists this clone with a few counts. V and J are TRBV7-9 and TRBJ1-4, with a tentative D call TRBD1 (6 bases). From germline, CDR1 is SEHNR and CDR2 FQNEAQ (reference sequence). With 4 bases removed from V and 5 bases from J, the gap between germline ends came to 17 bases. This CDR3 has 16 residues. CDR3 DNA sequence: TGTGCCAGCAGCTCAGCCCTACGGACAGAGAATGAAAAACTGTTTTTT. It encodes CASSSALRTENEKLFF.

This clone was seen only a few times. A read error may produce the germline difference seen at one junction end. The V call is TRBV7-3, the J call TRBJ1-1, with D possibly matching TRBD1 (6 bases). Germline loops: CDR1 SGHTA, CDR2 FQGTGA. The CDR3 runs 15 residues. The chain's CDR3 is CASSGGTRNNTEAFF. CDR3 nucleotide sequence: TGCGCCAGCAGCGGAGGGACAAGGAACAACACTGAAGCTTTCTTT.

The chain combines TRBV9 with TRBJ1-1; D is possibly TRBD1 (6 bases). This CDR3 comprises 14 residues. Per the germline V gene, CDR1 is SGDLS and CDR2 is YYNGEE. V was pared by 0 bases and J by 7 bases, with 13 bases between. The chain's CDR3 is CASSVDLAGVEAFF. The CDR3 coding sequence is TGTGCCAGCAGCGTAGACCTTGCAGGGGTTGAAGCTTTCTTT.

This clone occurred once. The chain has TRBV2 and TRBJ1-1, with 7 bases that match TRBD1. Unmatched junction bases numbered 2, after V lost 1 base and J lost 3 bases. Looked up from germline, CDR1 is SNHLY and CDR2 is FYNNEI. The CDR3 has 14 residues. The CDR3 region is CASSEEGADTEAFF. CDR3 sequence (DNA): TGTGCCAGCAGTGAAGAGGGGGCCGACACTGAAGCTTTCTTT. The entire variable domain, with the rest obtained from reference TRBV2 and TRBJ1-1, is as follows: EPEVTQTPSHQVTQMGQEVILRCVPISNHLYFYWYRQILGQKVEFLVSFYNNEISEKSEIFDDQFSVERPDGSNFTLKIRSTKLEDSAMYFCASSEEGADTEAFFGQGTRLTVV.

With regard to this clone: This is likely an artifact of a read error, given a far larger clone one base away. This rearrangement joins TRBV5-6 to TRBJ2-7; a weak D match, TRBD1 (6 bases). V was pared by 0 bases and J by 2 bases, with 15 bases between. Germline-derived CDR1 and CDR2 are SGHDT and YYEEEE. The CDR3 has 16 amino acids. The CDR3 DNA follows: TGTGCCAGCAGCTTGGGGCTGACAGGAGCGACCTACGAGCAGTACTTC. Residues: CASSLGLTGATYEQYF.

This chain uses TRBV5-1 with TRBJ2-3; 8 bases fit TRBD2. Looked up from germline, CDR1 is SGHRS and CDR2 is YFSETQ. The CDR3 is 17 amino acids. V lost 4 bases, J lost 3 bases, and 13 bases stayed unmatched. CDR3 in DNA: TGCGCCAGCAGCCTGGCGGACTTAGCGGGGCAAACAGATACGCAGTATTTT. This codes for CASSLADLAGQTDTQYF.

This clone was seen only a few times. The J gene is TRBJ1-4, the V gene TRBV7-9; TRBD1 is a possible D gene (5 bases). V was pared by 5 bases and J by 8 bases, with 18 bases between. This CDR3 spans 15 amino acids. The germline V gene encodes CDR1 SEHNR and CDR2 FQNEAQ (reference sequence). The CDR3 region is CASSPWGGDVEKLFF. Written as DNA, the CDR3 is TGTGCCAGCAGCCCCTGGGGGGGGGACGTGGAAAAACTGTTTTTT.

With regard to this clone: The same CDR3 is also encoded by other DNA sequences in this sample. V usage is TRBV5-8 and J usage is TRBJ2-5, with 8 bases aligning to TRBD1. J lost 5 bases, V lost 2 bases, and 5 bases had no gene match. CDR1 and CDR2 (germline): SGHTS, YDEGEE. CDR3 length: 14 amino acids. For the CDR3, the DNA is TGTGCCAGCAGCTTTCAGGGGGCGCGGGAGACCCAGTACTTC. It yields the protein CASSFQGARETQYF.

The V call is TRBV7-2, the J call TRBJ1-4, with D tentatively TRBD1 (5 bases). Trimming removed 2 bases at V and 0 bases at J, with 10 bases between. CDR1 and CDR2 from the germline V gene are SGHTA and FQGNSA. The CDR3 has 16 residues. The CDR3: CASSLRGLATNEKLFF. The CDR3 coding sequence is TGTGCCAGCAGCTTACGGGGCCTTGCAACTAATGAAAAACTGTTTTTT.

This clone was detected only a few times. The chain employs TRBV5-5 and TRBJ2-5; D is unresolved. Trimming took off 0 bases at V and 5 bases at J, with 14 bases between the two ends. The germline V gene encodes CDR1 SGHKS and CDR2 YYEKEE (reference sequence). There are 15 residues in the CDR3. The CDR3 sequence is CASSLASGRKETQYF. CDR3 coding DNA: TGTGCCAGCAGCTTGGCTTCGGGTCGGAAGGAGACCCAGTACTTC.

This chain links TRBV5-1 with TRBJ1-2, with 7 bases matching TRBD1. The V segment lost 2 bases and the J segment 6 bases; nucleotides outside the gene matches: 4. In germline, CDR1 is SGHRS, CDR2 YFSETQ. This CDR3 comprises 13 residues. CDR3 protein: CASSLQQGNGYTF. CDR3 coding DNA: TGCGCCAGCAGCTTACAACAGGGGAATGGCTACACCTTC. The full variable domain, rest sourced from reference TRBV5-1 and TRBJ1-2, is KAGVTQTPRYLIKTRGQQVTLSCSPISGHRSVSWYQQTPGQGLQFLFEYFSETQRNKGNFPGRFSGRQFSNSRSEMNVSTLELGDSALYLCASSLQQGNGYTFGSGTRLTVV.

Worth noting for this clone: Other DNA sequences of this sample code for an identical CDR3. CDR3 nucleotides: TGTGCCAGCTCACCGACAGGGTGGAACACTGAAGCTTTCTTT. Amino acid sequence: CASSPTGWNTEAFF. This chain connects TRBV18 to TRBJ1-1; 7 bases fit TRBD1. The V segment lost 3 bases and the J segment 1 base; nucleotides outside the gene matches: 2. The CDR3 runs to 14 residues. The germline V gene has CDR1 KGHSH and CDR2 LQKENI.

This clone was counted a few times. The V and J genes are TRBV5-6 and TRBJ2-1, with TRBD2 identical over 7 bases. The germline CDR1 and CDR2 sequences are SGHDT and YYEEEE. The V and J ends lost 4 bases and 9 bases, in that order; junction bases with no gene match: 16. The CDR3 has 16 residues. The chain's CDR3 is CASSDPPAGVRGEQFF. In DNA, the CDR3 is TGTGCCAGCAGCGACCCCCCGGCGGGAGTAAGGGGTGAGCAGTTCTTC.

This clone was detected a few times. Other DNA sequences from this sample encode an identical CDR3 as well. This chain joins TRBV18 and TRBJ2-1; D is ambiguous. Deletions cut 3 bases from V and 2 bases from J, with 5 bases between. The CDR3 sequence is 13 residues long. Germline assignment: CDR1 KGHSH and CDR2 LQKENI. The DNA of the CDR3 is TGTGCCAGCTCACCGGACCCCTACAATGAGCAGTTCTTC. Translating gives CASSPDPYNEQFF.

The chain joins TRBV7-8 to TRBJ2-6; possibly TRBD2 for D (5 bases). Trimming shortened V by 5 bases and J by 2 bases, and 13 bases separated the two germline ends. CDR1 and CDR2 (germline): SGHVS, FQNEAQ. The CDR3 extends over 16 amino acids. This chain's CDR3 is CASSPSTGAGANVLTF. The CDR3 DNA follows: TGTGCCAGCAGCCCAAGTACCGGGGCTGGGGCCAACGTCCTGACTTTC.

V and J are TRBV29-1 and TRBJ1-5; the D gene is possibly TRBD1 (5 bases). This CDR3 has 13 amino acids. V was pared by 4 bases and J by 7 bases, with 14 bases between. CDR1 SQVTM and CDR2 ANQGSEA come from the germline V gene. CDR3 coding DNA: TGCAGCGTTGGAGACAGTCGCCTACAGCCCCAGCATTTT. Amino acids: CSVGDSRLQPQHF.

This clone was counted a few times. The chain uses TRBV19 and TRBJ2-1; D gene unclear. The CDR3 runs 12 residues. Germline-derived CDR1 and CDR2 are LNHDA and SQIVND (reference sequence). V lost 2 bases and J 10 bases, leaving 9 bases between the germline ends. The CDR3 protein is CASSIIGLEQFF. In DNA form, the CDR3 reads TGTGCCAGTAGTATAATCGGCCTCGAGCAGTTCTTC.

The chain uses TRBV7-2 and TRBJ2-7; D is ambiguous. The germline V gene has CDR1 SGHTA and CDR2 FQGNSA. The CDR3 loop spans 13 amino acids. Trimming cost V 0 bases and J 0 bases, with 3 bases left between them. In DNA form, the CDR3 reads TGTGCCAGCAGCTTAGCGATCTCCTACGAGCAGTACTTC. This sequence encodes CASSLAISYEQYF.

The chain is built from TRBV30 and TRBJ2-4; 7 positions agree with TRBD2. Germline lookup yields CDR1 GTSNPN and CDR2 SVGIG (reference sequence). This CDR3 region has 17 residues. J gave up 0 bases and V 3 bases, and 11 bases lay outside the gene matches. The CDR3 DNA sequence: TGTGCCTGGAGGGCTTCGGGGGGATCTCTAGCCAAAAACATTCAGTACTTC. Translated, it gives CAWRASGGSLAKNIQYF.

This clone was recorded a few times. The gene calls are TRBV19 and TRBJ2-3; no clear D. The CDR3 length is 15 residues. From germline, CDR1 is LNHDA and CDR2 SQIVND (reference sequence). V lost 6 bases and J lost 1, with 14 bases in between. The CDR3, as DNA: TGTGCCAGTAGCCCCGCTAGACGTGGCACAGATACGCAGTATTTT. It yields the protein CASSPARRGTDTQYF. Drawing the rest from reference TRBV19 and TRBJ2-3, the complete variable domain is DGGITQSPKYLFRKEGQNVTLSCEQNLNHDAMYWYRQDPGQGLRLIYYSQIVNDFQKGDIAEGYSVSREKKESFPLTVTSAQKNPTAFYLCASSPARRGTDTQYFGPGTRLTVL.

This chain connects TRBV10-3 to TRBJ2-5; no definite D call. CDR3 length: 13 amino acids. Germline lookup yields CDR1 ENHRY and CDR2 SYGVKD. V lost 10 bases and J 3 bases, leaving 15 bases between the germline ends. The CDR3 sequence: CASSLVAEETQYF. The CDR3 nucleotides read TGTGCCAGCAGCCTGGTGGCAGAAGAGACCCAGTACTTC.